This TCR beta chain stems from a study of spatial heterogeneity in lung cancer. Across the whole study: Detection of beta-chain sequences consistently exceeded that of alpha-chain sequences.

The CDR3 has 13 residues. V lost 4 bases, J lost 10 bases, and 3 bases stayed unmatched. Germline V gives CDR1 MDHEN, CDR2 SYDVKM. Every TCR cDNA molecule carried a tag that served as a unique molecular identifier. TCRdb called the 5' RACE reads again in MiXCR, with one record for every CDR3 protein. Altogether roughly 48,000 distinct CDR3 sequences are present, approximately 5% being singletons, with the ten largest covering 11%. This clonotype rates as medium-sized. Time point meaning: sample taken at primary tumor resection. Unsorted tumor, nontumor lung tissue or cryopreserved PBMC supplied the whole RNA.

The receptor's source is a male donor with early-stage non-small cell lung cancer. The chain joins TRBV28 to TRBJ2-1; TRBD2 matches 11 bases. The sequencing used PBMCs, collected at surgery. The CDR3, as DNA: TGTGCCAGCAGTTCCGCTAGCGGGAGGGAGCAGTTCTTC. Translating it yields CASSSASGREQFF. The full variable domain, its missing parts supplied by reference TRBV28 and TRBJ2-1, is DVKVTQSSRYLVKRTGEKVFLECVQDMDHENMFWYRQDPGLGLRLIYFSYDVKMKEKGDIPEGYSVSREKKERFSLILESASTNQTSMYLCASSSASGREQFFGPGTRLTVL.